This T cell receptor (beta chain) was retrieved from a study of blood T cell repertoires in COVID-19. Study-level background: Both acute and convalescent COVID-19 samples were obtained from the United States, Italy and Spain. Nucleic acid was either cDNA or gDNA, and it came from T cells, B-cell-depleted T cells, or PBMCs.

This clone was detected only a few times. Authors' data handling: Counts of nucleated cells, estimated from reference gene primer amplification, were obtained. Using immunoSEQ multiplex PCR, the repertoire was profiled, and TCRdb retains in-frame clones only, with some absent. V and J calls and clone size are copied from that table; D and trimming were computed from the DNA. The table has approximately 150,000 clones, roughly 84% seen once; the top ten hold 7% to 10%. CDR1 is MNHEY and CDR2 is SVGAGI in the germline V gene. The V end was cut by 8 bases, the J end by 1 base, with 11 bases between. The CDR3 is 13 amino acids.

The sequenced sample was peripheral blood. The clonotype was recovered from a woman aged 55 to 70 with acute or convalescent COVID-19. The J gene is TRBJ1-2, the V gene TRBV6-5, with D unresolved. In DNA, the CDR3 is TGTGCCAGCTCGGGTCGGGTTAACTATGGCTACACCTTC. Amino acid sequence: CASSGRVNYGYTF.